These T cell receptor beta chains were read from a single sample in a study of T cells after yellow fever vaccination. In TCRdb, the 5' RACE reads were re-called with MiXCR into one record per CDR3 protein. The sample carries over 70,000 distinct CDR3 sequences, roughly 7.7% recorded once. This specimen was CD8+ T cells sorted from PBMCs, taken on the day of the yellow fever booster vaccination. Source of these receptors: a man aged 30-40 years who received the YFV17D yellow fever vaccine. CDR3s include the opening cysteine and the closing phenylalanine or tryptophan.

TRBV20-1 CSASGSSYNEQFF
TRBV20-1 CSMLFDEQYF
TRBV7-8 CSSSLGGSGANVLTF
TRBV7-2 CASSLGLAGDTQYF
TRBV20-1 CSARALGSGLPNEQFF
TRBV4-3 CASSQILGNTEAFF
TRBV4-3 CASSQGGTFQETQYF
TRBV7-9 CASRNNGGAGETQYF
TRBV12-3/TRBV12-4 CASGGIQTQYF
TRBV12-3/TRBV12-4 CASRGSYNEQLF
TRBV14 CASSQDFRSKNIQYF
TRBV24-1 CATSDKAGSSGRAADTQYF
TRBV7-9 CASSPGQWTKNEQFF
TRBV6-2/TRBV6-3 CASSYQSWLAANDNEQFF
TRBV7-2 CASSLGGRETQYF
TRBV20-1 CSAPTGDEQFF
TRBV3-1 CASSQGTPNIQYF
TRBV7-2 CASSLGSNRNEQFF
TRBV6-1 CASNNSGRKAKNIQYF
TRBV7-9 CASSLEASGRYEQYF
TRBV12-3/TRBV12-4 CASSLGQIYNEQFF
TRBV30 CAWKRLAAEQFF
TRBV5-1 CASSGETGLVGELFF
TRBV5-1 CASSPRQGGEDEQFF
TRBV29-1 CSVNTQYF
TRBV3-1 CASSQGETTQETQYF
TRBV10-3 CAISESGGLAGDDEQFF
TRBV7-2 CASSPRGQIIDEQFF
TRBV6-2/TRBV6-3 CASSYLREFRNEQFF
TRBV29-1 CSVGGAGRWDTEAFF
TRBV12-3/TRBV12-4 CASSLGGPYEQYF
TRBV20-1 CSQPWAGTDTQYF
TRBV29-1 CSVTGTSGRRSYNEQFF
TRBV28 CASSPLPGLGRGNEQFF
TRBV9 CASSVGDSPLWKLFF
TRBV28 CASSLPYGYGRGETQYF
TRBV7-6 CASRPAGSDGYTF
TRBV28 CASWERQGEVTGELFF
TRBV11-2 CASSTRDRETHLPDTQYF
TRBV7-2 CASSFSPGTAAYEQYF